This is a list of T cell receptor beta chains from one sample in a study of blood T cell repertoires in COVID-19. Generated by immunoSEQ multiplex PCR, the TCRdb table keeps only in-frame clones and is missing some. The profile shows around 250,000 clones, 90% of them singletons. Source material: peripheral blood. The receptors here all came from a woman aged 55-75 years with COVID-19, enrolled during active disease. The CDR3 runs from the conserved cysteine through the conserved F or W. A clone size is listed for some rows: how often the clone was seen (once, few, many), or a class if it is expanded.

size: -; V: TRBV6-1; CDR3: CASSDRGHGNTIYF
size: -; V: TRBV9; CDR3: CASSVDPARGTEAFF
size: -; V: TRBV7-9; CDR3: CASSQTGSNYGYTF
size: -; V: TRBV11-3; CDR3: CASSRGGGPYNEQFF
size: once; V: TRBV6-6; CDR3: CASSYRDRVVEQFF
size: -; V: TRBV7-6; CDR3: CASSLGSGGMYGYTF
size: -; V: TRBV5-8; CDR3: CASSPGVAGSTDTQYF
size: once; V: TRBV29-1; CDR3: CSVDTKGGDYGYTF
size: -; V: TRBV5-1; CDR3: CASSAAGVNTEAFF
size: -; V: TRBV6-5; CDR3: CASNSPGGNYGYTF
size: -; V: TRBV19; CDR3: CASSIGGGTDTQYF
size: once; V: TRBV30; CDR3: CAWVSKGQLANYGYTF
size: -; V: TRBV11-3; CDR3: CASSLSGGQASRDTEAFF
size: once; V: TRBV23-1; CDR3: CASLTDYGYTF
size: -; V: TRBV7-2; CDR3: CASSRPTTGLTEAFF
size: -; V: TRBV4-3; CDR3: CASSQRLSGIAMNTEAFF
size: -; V: TRBV2; CDR3: CASSAGVNTEAFF
size: -; V: TRBV27; CDR3: CASSFINSPLHF
size: -; V: TRBV5-4; CDR3: CASSLFAAEGYTF
size: -; V: TRBV19; CDR3: CASSPDRGGSTGELFF
size: -; V: TRBV6-1; CDR3: CASSGGGPSGTGELFF
size: -; V: TRBV6-2/TRBV6-3; CDR3: CASSPLPGQGYGYTF
size: -; V: TRBV5-8; CDR3: CASSDLSRGAGPQHF
size: -; V: TRBV3-1/TRBV3-2; CDR3: CASSQRQSHGYTF
size: -; V: TRBV11-2; CDR3: CASSQTGQLDAGAKNIQYF
size: -; V: TRBV6-6; CDR3: CASTTGQSSGNTIYF
size: -; V: TRBV4-1; CDR3: CASSLTENYGYTF
size: -; V: TRBV7-2; CDR3: CASSPSTGPTQYF
size: -; V: TRBV6-5; CDR3: CASKTGGATDTQYF
size: -; V: TRBV7-2; CDR3: CASSPGVDRPYSPQHF
size: -; V: TRBV19; CDR3: CASSNIRQGNTEAFF
size: -; V: TRBV6-2/TRBV6-3; CDR3: CASSYVILNTGELFF
size: -; V: TRBV19; CDR3: CASRTGGDGYTF
size: -; V: TRBV11-2; CDR3: CASSQGGSVDEQFF
size: -; V: TRBV6-5; CDR3: CASSYSGQLNTEAFF
size: -; V: TRBV6-1; CDR3: CASSEITGVEKLFF
size: once; V: TRBV6-5; CDR3: CASRLTVSPNTEAFF
size: -; V: TRBV6-2/TRBV6-3; CDR3: CASSFRGLAKNIQYF
size: -; V: TRBV2; CDR3: CASRDSGGPREQYF
size: -; V: TRBV9; CDR3: CASSGRAGAFF
size: -; V: TRBV5-1; CDR3: CASTPLDGPISGANVLTF
size: -; V: TRBV30; CDR3: CAWGQSFTEAFF
size: -; V: TRBV7-3; CDR3: CASSLSGGAWETQYF
size: -; V: TRBV10-3; CDR3: CAISERGVTEAFF
size: -; V: TRBV5-6; CDR3: CASSRLAGARDTQYF
size: -; V: TRBV6-5; CDR3: CASSNRIQNTGELFF
size: once; V: TRBV6-1; CDR3: CASSEWDRGTITDTQYF
size: once; V: TRBV6-5; CDR3: CASREGSEVNEQFF
size: -; V: TRBV6-5; CDR3: CASSQEANEKLFF
size: -; V: TRBV6-2/TRBV6-3; CDR3: CASSYLRTGEAFF
size: -; V: TRBV25-1; CDR3: CASQGAGGRYEQYF